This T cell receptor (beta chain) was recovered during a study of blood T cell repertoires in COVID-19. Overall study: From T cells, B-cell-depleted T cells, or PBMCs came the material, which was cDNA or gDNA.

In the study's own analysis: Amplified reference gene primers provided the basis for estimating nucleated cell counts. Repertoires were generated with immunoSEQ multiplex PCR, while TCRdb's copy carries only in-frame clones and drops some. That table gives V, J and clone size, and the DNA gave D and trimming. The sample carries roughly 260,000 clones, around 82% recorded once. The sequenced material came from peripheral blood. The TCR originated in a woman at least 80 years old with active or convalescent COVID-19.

The CDR3 DNA reads as TGTGCCAGCAGCCAAGATGGGCTAGCGGGCTACAATGAGCAGTTCTTC. Its protein is CASSQDGLAGYNEQFF. The V and J genes are TRBV4-2 and TRBJ2-1; 8 bases match TRBD2. The CDR3 consists of 16 residues. Losses at the gene ends were 0 bases for V and 3 bases for J; bases not matched to a gene: 4. CDR1 is LGHNA, CDR2 YNFKEQ, per germline.